The 28 T cell receptor beta chains given below trace back to one sample, sequenced in a study of CD4 T cells in relation to SARS-CoV-2 and coronaviruses (dated by TCRdb to 2020 to 2023). CD4+ T cells from unexposed donors were collected before the COVID-19 pandemic (2011-2018). After around ten days of culture, CD4+ T cells were isolated with the EasySep CD4+ T cell isolation kit. Their specific antigens are unknown. To prepare the library, the immunoSEQ multiplex PCR assay was applied. This is the immuneACCESS table as TCRdb keeps it, with only in-frame sequences that have V and J called. A part of the clones is gone; compared with another copy, unresolved V genes explain less than half, and the rest is unexplained. The sample table holds about 24,000 clones, of which about 76% were seen once. The top ten hold around an eighth of the sample. Sequences were obtained from CD4+ T cells from PBMCs, cultured in vitro. The receptors derive from a human donor in good health.

The chain couples TRBV5-1 to TRBJ2-1, with D perhaps TRBD2 (5 bases). V lost 5 bases and J 6 bases, leaving 18 bases between the germline ends. The CDR3 is 15 residues long. Germline CDR1 reads SGHRS; CDR2 reads YFSETQ. CDR3 in amino acids: CASRSPGSWANEQFF. The DNA for the CDR3 is TGCGCCAGCAGGTCGCCGGGGTCTTGGGCCAATGAGCAGTTCTTC.

V is TRBV5-1 and J is TRBJ2-1, with 7 bases lining up with TRBD2. The length of the CDR3 is 20 residues. The germline V gene has CDR1 SGHRS and CDR2 YFSETQ. V was clipped by 4 bases and J by 0 bases; unmatched bases: 19. CDR3 sequence reads: CASSPTSADSIQSSYNEQFF. The CDR3 DNA follows: TGCGCCAGCAGCCCAACTAGCGCAGATAGCATACAGAGCTCCTACAATGAGCAGTTCTTC.

The chain joins TRBV9 to TRBJ2-7, with 10 bases identical to TRBD1. The CDR3 is 14 amino acids. Germline CDR1 reads SGDLS; CDR2 reads YYNGEE. J gave up 5 bases and V 2 bases, and 4 bases lay outside the gene matches. CDR3 region: CASSVTGGMDEQYF. DNA of the CDR3: TGTGCCAGCAGCGTGACAGGGGGCATGGACGAGCAGTACTTC.

CDR3 in amino acids: CASSERGAYQETQYF. CDR3 bases: TGTGCCAGCAGTGAACGGGGGGCATACCAAGAGACCCAGTACTTC. This sequence joins TRBV2 and TRBJ2-5; TRBD2 might be the D (7 bases). Trimming took 2 bases from V and 0 from J, leaving 10 bases between them. The CDR3 extends over 15 amino acids. Per germline, CDR1 SNHLY and CDR2 FYNNEI.

The chain employs TRBV5-1 and TRBJ2-2; the match to TRBD2 covers 8 bases. Germline loops: CDR1 SGHRS, CDR2 YFSETQ. The CDR3 is 15 amino acids. The V segment lost 4 bases and the J segment 7 bases; nucleotides outside the gene matches: 9. The CDR3 spells CASSESGRVVGELFF. CDR3 in DNA: TGCGCCAGCAGCGAGAGCGGGAGAGTGGTCGGGGAGCTGTTTTTT.

V usage is TRBV18 and J usage is TRBJ2-5; D may be TRBD1 or TRBD2 (5 bases each). V was shortened by 4 bases and J by 1 base, with 25 bases between the two germline ends. The CDR3 contains 19 residues. The germline gives CDR1 KGHSH, CDR2 LQKENI. In DNA form, the CDR3 reads TGTGCCAGCTCACTCCTCCGACCGGGGACGCCCGGTTTCCAAGAGACCCAGTACTTC. Amino acid sequence: CASSLLRPGTPGFQETQYF.

The chain is built from TRBV28 and TRBJ1-5, with D possibly matching TRBD1 (6 bases). Germline V gene sequence: CDR1 MDHEN, CDR2 SYDVKM. V lost 5 bases to trimming and J lost 0 bases, with 14 bases between them. There are 16 residues in the CDR3. CDR3 DNA: TGTGCCAGCAGTCTCCGACAGGCCTATAGCAATCAGCCCCAGCATTTT. This encodes CASSLRQAYSNQPQHF.

V usage is TRBV19 and J usage is TRBJ1-2; D call uncertain. CDR1 is LNHDA and CDR2 is SQIVND in the germline V gene (reference sequence). Trimming stripped 10 bases from V and 2 bases from J, with 23 bases between. CDR3 length: 16 amino acids. The CDR3 loop is CATQDPWGGSNYGYTF. CDR3 coding DNA: TGTGCCACCCAGGACCCCTGGGGAGGGTCAAACTATGGCTACACCTTC.

The rearrangement uses TRBV29-1 and TRBJ2-7; weak D call: TRBD1 (6 bases). Per germline, CDR1 SQVTM and CDR2 ANQGSEA. This CDR3 contains 11 residues. V lost 6 bases and J 1 base, leaving 7 bases between the germline ends. The CDR3 reads CSVTGSYEQYF. DNA for the CDR3: TGCAGCGTCACAGGGTCCTACGAGCAGTACTTC.

The J gene is TRBJ1-6, the V gene TRBV7-2; D is unclear. Germline loops: CDR1 SGHTA, CDR2 FQGNSA. The CDR3 sequence is 13 residues long. V lost 5 bases and J 13 bases, leaving 15 bases between the germline ends. The CDR3 coding sequence is TGTGCCAGCAGCACAGAGGGCGGTCGGCCCCTCCACTTT. It codes for CASSTEGGRPLHF.

CDR3 bases: TGTGCCAGCTCACCAAAACAGGGGAGCTACACCTTC. Amino acid sequence: CASSPKQGSYTF. The chain recombines TRBV18 with TRBJ1-2; 7 positions agree with TRBD1. Germline V gene data show CDR1 as KGHSH and CDR2 as LQKENI. The CDR3 loop spans 12 amino acids. J was trimmed by 9 bases and V by 2 bases; bases with no gene match: 3.

The J gene is TRBJ1-4, the V gene TRBV29-1; TRBD1 aligns across 7 bases. With 5 bases clipped from V and 6 bases from J, the junction kept 6 bases outside the gene matches. Germline V gene lookup returns CDR1 SQVTM and CDR2 ANQGSEA. This CDR3 region has 13 residues. This chain's CDR3 is CSVLRQGDEKLFF. The CDR3, as DNA: TGCAGCGTTCTACGCCAGGGGGATGAAAAACTGTTTTTT.

The gene calls are TRBV5-5 and TRBJ1-5; a weak D match, TRBD1 (6 bases). The CDR3 length is 16 residues. Germline V lookup: CDR1 SGHKS, CDR2 YYEKEE (reference sequence). Deletions cut 1 base from V and 5 bases from J, with 16 bases between. CDR3 bases: TGTGCCAGCAGCTTGTGGGGGCGGCAGGCCGATCAGCCCCAGCATTTT. It translates to CASSLWGRQADQPQHF.

A few counts support this clone. This chain joins TRBV6-6 and TRBJ1-6, with a tentative D call TRBD1 (6 bases). The length of the CDR3 is 15 residues. Looked up from germline, CDR1 is MNHNY and CDR2 is SVGAGI (reference sequence). V lost 6 bases and J lost 10, with 19 bases in between. The CDR3 DNA reads as TGTGCCAGCAGCAGGAAACAGGGAGGAGGATCACCCCTCCACTTT. This translates into CASSRKQGGGSPLHF.

This clone was seen more than once but under ten times. The genes are TRBV27 and TRBJ2-7; TRBD2 aligns across 9 bases. Germline assignment: CDR1 MNHEY and CDR2 SMNVEV (reference sequence). This CDR3 has 19 amino acids. Losses at the gene ends were 2 bases for V and 3 bases for J; bases not matched to a gene: 17. DNA for the CDR3: TGTGCCAGCAGTTTAACTGTTAGGATAGCGGGAGTACCCAACTACGAGCAGTACTTC. It translates to CASSLTVRIAGVPNYEQYF.

In nucleotides, the CDR3 is TGCAGTGCTAGTTATTCGGAGACCCAGTACTTC. It specifies CSASYSETQYF. The V and J genes are TRBV20-1 and TRBJ2-5; D not resolved. Trimming removed 3 bases from V and 5 bases from J, with 7 bases in between. Germline V gives CDR1 DFQATT, CDR2 SNEGSKA (reference sequence). There are 11 residues in the CDR3.

The rearrangement joins TRBV9 to TRBJ2-3; 10 bases line up with TRBD2. Germline V gene lookup returns CDR1 SGDLS and CDR2 YYNGEE. The CDR3 totals 17 residues. With 2 bases clipped from V and 2 bases from J, the junction kept 8 bases outside the gene matches. CDR3 loop: CASSVAGLAGATDTQYF. In nucleotides, the CDR3 is TGTGCCAGCAGCGTTGCCGGGCTAGCGGGAGCCACAGATACGCAGTATTTT.

V and J are TRBV6-5 and TRBJ2-3; D is perhaps TRBD1 or TRBD2 (5 bases each). Germline values: CDR1 MNHEY, CDR2 SVGAGI. V was clipped by 0 bases and J by 1 base, with 8 bases between them. The CDR3 totals 15 residues. CDR3 sequence (DNA): TGTGCCAGCAGTTACTCGAGGGACGGCACAGATACGCAGTATTTT. It codes for CASSYSRDGTDTQYF.

This clone was observed once. This chain connects TRBV10-3 to TRBJ2-7; TRBD1 is a possible D gene (5 bases). In germline, CDR1 is ENHRY, CDR2 SYGVKD. The CDR3 totals 15 residues. Trimming pared 4 bases from V and 3 bases from J, leaving 16 bases between. The CDR3 sequence is CAISGSVRDSYEQYF. The CDR3 nucleotides read TGTGCCATCAGTGGCAGTGTCAGGGATAGCTACGAGCAGTACTTC.

This clone was detected only once. The chain recombines TRBV5-1 with TRBJ2-3, with 9 positions matching TRBD2. The V gene end was trimmed by 3 bases and the J gene end by 6 bases; junction bases not matched to a gene: 8. The CDR3 covers 15 residues. Looked up from germline, CDR1 is SGHRS and CDR2 is YFSETQ. Here the CDR3 reads CASSSRGTSKDTQYF. The CDR3 DNA follows: TGCGCCAGCAGCTCGCGTGGGACTAGCAAGGATACGCAGTATTTT.

This sequence joins TRBV10-3 and TRBJ2-3; 8 bases map to TRBD2. This CDR3 is built from 14 residues. Germline V gene lookup returns CDR1 ENHRY and CDR2 SYGVKD. The J segment lost 1 base and the V segment lost 8 bases, leaving 5 bases of the junction unmatched. CDR3 loop: CAIRAGLGTDTQYF. CDR3 DNA sequence: TGTGCCATCCGGGCGGGACTAGGCACAGATACGCAGTATTTT.

The chain uses TRBV7-8 and TRBJ2-7, with unresolved D. V was shortened by 5 bases and J by 0 bases, with 20 bases between the two germline ends. This CDR3 has 17 residues. In germline, CDR1 is SGHVS, CDR2 FQNEAQ. The CDR3 DNA follows: TGTGCCAGCAGCCGTTATACCGGACGGACGAGCTCCTACGAGCAGTACTTC. Its translation is CASSRYTGRTSSYEQYF.

The chain employs TRBV3-1 (or the pseudogene TRBV3-2) and TRBJ2-3; tentatively, D is TRBD1 or TRBD2 (7 bases each). The CDR3 is 15 amino acids. Per the germline V gene, CDR1 is LGHDT and CDR2 is YNNKEL (reference sequence). The V gene lost 4 bases and the J gene lost 5 bases, with 16 bases spanning the gap. Written as DNA, the CDR3 is TGTGCCAGCAGCCCCCAGGGGGGGGCGCGAGATACGCAGTATTTT. Translating it yields CASSPQGGARDTQYF.

The V gene is TRBV10-3, the J gene TRBJ1-1; TRBD1 is a possible D gene (6 bases). The germline gives CDR1 ENHRY, CDR2 SYGVKD. The CDR3 has 15 amino acids. Trimming left V 5 bases short and J 1 base short, with 14 bases between. DNA for the CDR3: TGTGCCATCAGTTTGTCGACAGGAGAGAACACTGAAGCTTTCTTT. Translated, it gives CAISLSTGENTEAFF.

This chain links TRBV3-1 (or the pseudogene TRBV3-2) with TRBJ2-2; 9 nucleotides line up with TRBD1. CDR1 LGHDT and CDR2 YNNKEL come from the germline V gene (reference sequence). There are 16 residues in the CDR3. The J segment lost 7 bases and the V segment lost 3 bases, leaving 9 bases of the junction unmatched. The CDR3 is CASSHTGQGMVGELFF. The CDR3 DNA reads TGTGCCAGCAGCCATACTGGACAGGGGATGGTCGGGGAGCTGTTTTTT.

This rearrangement joins TRBV10-3 to TRBJ2-5; weak D call: TRBD2 (6 bases). The V end was cut by 6 bases, the J end by 1 base, with 12 bases between. The CDR3 runs to 14 residues. Germline V gene data show CDR1 as ENHRY and CDR2 as SYGVKD. As DNA, the CDR3 is TGTGCCATCAGGCAAGCGGGCGGCCAAGAGACCCAGTACTTC. This codes for CAIRQAGGQETQYF.

The J gene is TRBJ2-7, the V gene TRBV28, with TRBD1 as a possible D gene (6 bases). This CDR3 comprises 13 residues. V was trimmed by 6 bases and J by 3 bases, leaving 12 bases between them. Germline CDR1 and CDR2: MDHEN and SYDVKM. CDR3 loop: CASRDGQNYEQYF. In DNA, the CDR3 is TGTGCCAGCAGAGACGGACAGAACTACGAGCAGTACTTC.

V usage is TRBV12-5 and J usage is TRBJ2-5; a possible D gene is TRBD2 (6 bases). Between the trimmed V and J ends, which lost 0 bases and 4 bases, there was a span of 24 bases. The germline V gene encodes CDR1 LGHNT and CDR2 FRNRAP. The CDR3 has 19 residues. CDR3 protein: CASGLVHIGREKSRETQYF. CDR3 nucleotides: TGTGCTAGTGGTTTGGTACATATCGGGCGGGAAAAGTCAAGAGAGACCCAGTACTTC.